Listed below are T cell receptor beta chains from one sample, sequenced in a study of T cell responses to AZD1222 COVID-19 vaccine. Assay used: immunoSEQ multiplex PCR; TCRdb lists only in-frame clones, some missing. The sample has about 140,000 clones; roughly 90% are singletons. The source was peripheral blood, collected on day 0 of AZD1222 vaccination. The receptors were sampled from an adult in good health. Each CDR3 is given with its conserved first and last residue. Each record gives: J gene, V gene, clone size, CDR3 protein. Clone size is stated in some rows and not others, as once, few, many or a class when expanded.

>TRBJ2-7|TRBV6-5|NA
CASSFDRGTFYEQYF
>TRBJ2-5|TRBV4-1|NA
CASSPLPPKTTGGETQYF
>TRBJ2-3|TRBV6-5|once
CASSYARGGTDTQYF
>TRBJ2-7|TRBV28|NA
CASSSTTPRPGEQYF
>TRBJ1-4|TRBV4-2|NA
CASSQQTSGAANEKLFF
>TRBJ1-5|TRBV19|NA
CASSGTGYQPQHF
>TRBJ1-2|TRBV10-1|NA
CASSEWVVGGYTF
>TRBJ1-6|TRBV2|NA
CASSVREGNSPLHF
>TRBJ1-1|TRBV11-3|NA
CASSLSRNTEAFF
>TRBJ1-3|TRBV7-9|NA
CASSSQTLAIYF
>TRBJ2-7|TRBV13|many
CASSLGGLAQGNEQYF
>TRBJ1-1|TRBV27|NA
CASTPRGTQAEAFF
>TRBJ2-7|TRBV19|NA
CASSISSLAGAYEQYF
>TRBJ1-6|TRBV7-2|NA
CASSLDFSNSPLHF
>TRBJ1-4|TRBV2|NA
CASRNRVGDEKLFF
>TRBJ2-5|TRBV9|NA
CASSAGVGGQETQYF
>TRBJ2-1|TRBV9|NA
CASSAWDGEGYEQFF
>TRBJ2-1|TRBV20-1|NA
CSAAYNEQFF